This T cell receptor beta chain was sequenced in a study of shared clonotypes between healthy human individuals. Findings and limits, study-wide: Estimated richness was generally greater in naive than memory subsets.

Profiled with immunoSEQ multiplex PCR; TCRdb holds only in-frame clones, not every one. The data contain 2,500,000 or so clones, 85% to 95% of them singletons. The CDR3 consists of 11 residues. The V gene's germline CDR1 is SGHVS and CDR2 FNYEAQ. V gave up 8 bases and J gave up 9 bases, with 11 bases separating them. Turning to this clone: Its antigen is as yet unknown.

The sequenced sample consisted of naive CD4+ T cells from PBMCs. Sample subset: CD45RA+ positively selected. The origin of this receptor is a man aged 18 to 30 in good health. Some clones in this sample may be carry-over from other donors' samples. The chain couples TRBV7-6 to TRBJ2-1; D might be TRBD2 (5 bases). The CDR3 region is CASSSSGEQFF. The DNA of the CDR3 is TGTGCCAGCTCCTCGAGCGGTGAGCAGTTCTTC.